This TCR beta chain was recovered during a study of beta chain features in type 1 diabetes. General observations from the study: VDJ junctions from type 1 diabetes patients carried fewer insertions and larger deletions. A moderate, significant TCRB CDR3 shortening appeared in type 1 diabetes across four CD4+ subsets.

There are 12 residues in the CDR3. The V gene's germline CDR1 is SNHLY and CDR2 FYNNEI. With regard to this clone: The antigen remains unidentified. At one end the junction does not follow the germline gene, possibly because of a read error.

Every bit of the isolated RNA underwent reverse transcription, so sequencing read expressed TCRB transcripts. Sequencing used immunoSEQ multiplex PCR; TCRdb keeps in-frame clones, though not all of them. The data contain hundreds of thousands of clones, approximately 13% of them singletons. The specimen sequenced was naive CD4+ T cells from blood. The source of this sequence is a young man in good health. The gene calls are TRBV2 and TRBJ1-1; 8 bases fit TRBD1. The CDR3 DNA follows: TGTGCCAGAAGTGGGACAGGTATTGAAGCTTTCTTT. It specifies CARSGTGIEAFF.